Below, one T cell receptor beta chain is given with its context. The antigen is unknown. The data were produced by immunoSEQ multiplex PCR, yet TCRdb's version contains in-frame clones alone and is incomplete. Counted here are 140,000 to 150,000 clones, about 88% occurring once; the ten biggest clones make up roughly 4%. The sample belongs to a study of radiation and T cells in renal cell carcinoma. Study observations and caveats: In blood, top tumor clones expanded by 2 weeks, shrinking by 4. Pretreatment tumor biopsies were lacking, so baseline clonotypes are unknown.

The V gene lost 6 bases and the J gene lost 0 bases, with 17 bases spanning the gap. CDR3 size: 16 residues. Germline loops: CDR1 LNHDA, CDR2 SQIVND (reference sequence). The time point here: baseline pretreatment blood. As to treatment: 15 Gy SBRT to primary tumor, nephrectomy 4 weeks later. Blood was sampled at baseline, 2 weeks and 4 weeks after SBRT. Clear cell pathology was present in this patient's renal cell carcinoma. This sample comprised blood, obtained from a patient whose treatment included radiotherapy and nephrectomy. The sequence was obtained from an older woman with renal cell carcinoma. The chain uses TRBV19 and TRBJ1-1, with D perhaps TRBD1 (6 bases). In nucleotides, the CDR3 is TGTGCCAGTAGACCGCTGACCGGGACACTGAACACTGAAGCTTTCTTT. This gives the protein CASRPLTGTLNTEAFF. Drawing the rest from reference TRBV19 and TRBJ1-1, the complete variable domain is DGGITQSPKYLFRKEGQNVTLSCEQNLNHDAMYWYRQDPGQGLRLIYYSQIVNDFQKGDIAEGYSVSREKKESFPLTVTSAQKNPTAFYLCASRPLTGTLNTEAFFGQGTRLTVV.